The 21 T cell receptor beta chains below were found in one sample sequenced in a study of T cell responses to AZD1222 COVID-19 vaccine. Here immunoSEQ multiplex PCR was the method, and the copy in TCRdb shows in-frame clones only, minus some. Altogether more than 70,000 clones are present, approximately 86% being singletons, with the ten largest covering more than 6%. The sample here was peripheral blood, taken on day 0 of AZD1222 vaccination. All receptors derive from an adult in good health.

This clone was counted a few times. The chain joins TRBV4-1 to TRBJ2-7; D uncertain. The ends were cut back, 2 bases at V and 3 bases at J, with 11 bases in the middle. The CDR3 consists of 14 residues. The germline CDR1 and CDR2 sequences are MGHRA and YSYEKL. Here the CDR3 DNA reads TGCGCCAGCAGCCAACAGGATTCCTACTACGAGCAGTACTTC. Translating it yields CASSQQDSYYEQYF.

The V and J genes are TRBV5-6 and TRBJ1-2, with D unclear. V lost 0 bases to trimming and J lost 7 bases, with 7 bases between them. CDR1 is SGHDT and CDR2 is YYEEEE in the germline V gene. The CDR3 runs to 12 residues. CDR3 loop: CASSLVEVGYTF. The CDR3 DNA reads TGTGCCAGCAGCTTGGTCGAGGTTGGCTACACCTTC.

V usage is TRBV11-2 and J usage is TRBJ1-6; TRBD1 might be the D (5 bases). Trimming removed 3 bases at V and 11 bases at J, with 17 bases between. Germline CDR1 and CDR2: SGHAT and FQNNGV. The CDR3 spans 15 residues. CDR3 bases: TGTGCCAGCAGCTTTTTCCATGGGGCCGAAGCACCCCTCCACTTT. This encodes CASSFFHGAEAPLHF.

The rearrangement uses TRBV5-1 and TRBJ1-5, with D tentatively TRBD1 (6 bases). The CDR3 covers 16 residues. In germline, CDR1 is SGHRS, CDR2 YFSETQ. V was shortened by 2 bases and J by 7 bases, with 19 bases between the two germline ends. CDR3 DNA: TGCGCCAGCAGCTTAGAAGGTTCGGGGGCGGGACAGCCCCAGCATTTT. Its protein product is CASSLEGSGAGQPQHF.

This sequence joins TRBV7-2 and TRBJ2-1; D not resolved. Germline V CDR1 and CDR2: SGHTA, FQGNSA. V was shortened by 1 base and J by 4 bases, with 5 bases between the two germline ends. CDR3 length: 13 amino acids. The CDR3 here is CASSLGRYNEQFF. The CDR3 DNA reads TGTGCCAGCAGCTTAGGGCGGTACAATGAGCAGTTCTTC.

The chain employs TRBV30 and TRBJ1-1; the D gene is possibly TRBD1 (6 bases). Trimming removed 6 bases from V and 2 bases from J, with 16 bases in between. This CDR3 has 14 residues. CDR1 is GTSNPN, CDR2 SVGIG, per germline (reference sequence). The CDR3 spells CACHEGVSNTEAFF. The CDR3 nucleotides are TGTGCCTGCCATGAGGGGGTATCCAACACTGAAGCTTTCTTT.

The chain recombines TRBV7-2 with TRBJ2-7, with 11 bases aligning to TRBD2. The trim removed 3 bases at V and 3 bases at J, leaving 7 bases unmatched. The CDR3 runs to 16 residues. CDR1 SGHTA and CDR2 FQGNSA come from the germline V gene. The CDR3, as DNA: TGTGCCAGCAGCTTTAGTGTAGCGGGAGGGCTCTACGAGCAGTACTTC. Protein sequence: CASSFSVAGGLYEQYF.

This clone was picked up a small number of times. This chain links TRBV20-1 with TRBJ1-2, with D perhaps TRBD1 (6 bases). V was shortened by 3 bases and J by 6 bases, with 17 bases between the two germline ends. The germline CDR1 and CDR2 sequences are DFQATT and SNEGSKA (reference sequence). The CDR3 length is 14 residues. This CDR3 is CSASITGRSHGYTF. CDR3 in DNA: TGCAGTGCTAGTATCACAGGGCGGTCCCATGGCTACACCTTC.

The chain joins TRBV7-6 to TRBJ2-7; D remains unclear. With 0 bases removed from V and 2 bases from J, the gap between germline ends came to 5 bases. The CDR3 length is 13 residues. Germline assignment: CDR1 SGHVS and CDR2 FNYEAQ. DNA for the CDR3: TGTGCCAGCAGCTTAGCGGTCACCTACGAGCAGTACTTC. Its protein product is CASSLAVTYEQYF.

The chain combines TRBV3-1 (or the pseudogene TRBV3-2) with TRBJ1-6; no definite D call. The V and J ends lost 1 base and 8 bases respectively, with 9 bases between them. This CDR3 is 14 amino acids long. Germline CDR1 LGHDT, CDR2 YNNKEL (reference sequence). The chain's CDR3 is CASSQGRSDSPLHF. In nucleotides, the CDR3 is TGTGCCAGCAGCCAAGGCAGGTCCGATTCACCCCTCCACTTT.

J is TRBJ2-7 and V is TRBV28; TRBD1 matches 7 bases. J lost 4 bases, V lost 6 bases, and 9 bases had no gene match. The CDR3 runs 14 residues. CDR1 is MDHEN and CDR2 is SYDVKM in the germline V gene. The CDR3 DNA sequence: TGTGCCAGCAGCCCCCCGACAGGGAATTACGAGCAGTACTTC. It is translated as CASSPPTGNYEQYF. Full variable domain (rest looked up from reference TRBV28 and TRBJ2-7): DVKVTQSSRYLVKRTGEKVFLECVQDMDHENMFWYRQDPGLGLRLIYFSYDVKMKEKGDIPEGYSVSREKKERFSLILESASTNQTSMYLCASSPPTGNYEQYFGPGTRLTVT.

J is TRBJ2-7 and V is TRBV28; D unresolved. The germline CDR1 and CDR2 sequences are MDHEN and SYDVKM. The CDR3 runs to 13 residues. The V end was cut by 5 bases, the J end by 7 bases, with 15 bases between. CDR3 DNA sequence: TGTGCCAGCAGTGCCTTTGGGTTAGCAGAGCAGTACTTC. It specifies CASSAFGLAEQYF.

J is TRBJ1-1 and V is TRBV6-5, with 7 bases that match TRBD1. The CDR3 sequence is 15 residues long. Germline assignment: CDR1 MNHEY and CDR2 SVGAGI. V gave up 3 bases and J gave up 0 bases; unmatched junction bases: 4. The CDR3 loop reads CASSYGTEVNTEAFF. CDR3 DNA: TGTGCCAGCAGTTATGGGACAGAGGTGAACACTGAAGCTTTCTTT.

The sample holds a few counts of this clone. The chain carries TRBV5-1 and TRBJ2-7, with TRBD2 matching over 11 bases. Germline assignment: CDR1 SGHRS and CDR2 YFSETQ. CDR3 size: 14 residues. J lost 4 bases, V lost 4 bases, and 4 bases had no gene match. The CDR3 loop is CASSPGTSGYEQYF. DNA for the CDR3: TGCGCCAGCAGCCCGGGGACTAGCGGTTACGAGCAGTACTTC.

The chain couples TRBV7-2 to TRBJ1-4; TRBD1 might be the D (5 bases). The CDR3 covers 15 residues. CDR1 and CDR2 (germline): SGHTA, FQGNSA. Trimming cost V 2 bases and J 8 bases, with 15 bases left between them. The CDR3 nucleotides are TGTGCCAGCAGCTTAACGACAGCATTACGAGAAAAACTGTTTTTT. It specifies CASSLTTALREKLFF.

The chain couples TRBV2 to TRBJ2-3; the D gene could be TRBD1 or TRBD2 (5 bases each). The CDR3 length is 13 residues. Germline CDR1 and CDR2: SNHLY and FYNNEI. With 6 bases removed from V and 1 base from J, the gap between germline ends came to 8 bases. The DNA of the CDR3 is TGTGCCAGCAGGGGGGATCGCACAGATACGCAGTATTTT. Encoded protein: CASRGDRTDTQYF.

The DNA of the CDR3 is TGTGCCAGCAGCCTCGGACAGGGTGCGGCCGGGGACATTCAGTACTTC. Encoded protein: CASSLGQGAAGDIQYF. The gene calls are TRBV7-9 and TRBJ2-4; TRBD1 matches 8 bases. Trimming cost V 5 bases and J 8 bases; bases outside gene matches: 14. Germline V gene sequence: CDR1 SEHNR, CDR2 FQNEAQ (reference sequence). This CDR3 is 16 amino acids long.

The sample holds one count of this clone. V gene TRBV29-1 combines with J gene TRBJ2-1; 12 nucleotides align to TRBD2. V was pared by 6 bases and J by 4 bases, with 4 bases of the junction left unmatched. This CDR3 is 14 amino acids long. Germline V gene data show CDR1 as SQVTM and CDR2 as ANQGSEA. The CDR3 DNA sequence: TGCAGCGTGTACGGACTAGCGGGATACAATGAGCAGTTCTTC. Encoded protein: CSVYGLAGYNEQFF.

Note on this clone: Within the sample, other DNA sequences also encode this same CDR3. The rearrangement links TRBV27 to TRBJ2-3, with unresolved D. V lost 1 base, J lost 3 bases, and 2 bases lay in between. The CDR3 totals 12 residues. Germline CDR1 MNHEY, CDR2 SMNVEV (reference sequence). The CDR3 here is CASSLLTDTQYF. The CDR3 bases are TGTGCCAGCAGTTTATTGACAGATACGCAGTATTTT.

The DNA of the CDR3 is TGTGCCAGCAGTCAGACAGGCTCTGGGGCCAACGTCCTGACTTTC. Translated: CASSQTGSGANVLTF. The rearrangement uses TRBV28 and TRBJ2-6; D is perhaps TRBD1 (6 bases). This CDR3 spans 15 amino acids. Trimming stripped 5 bases from V and 0 bases from J, with 8 bases between. Per germline, CDR1 MDHEN and CDR2 SYDVKM.

The chain joins TRBV28 to TRBJ2-5, with D possibly matching TRBD1 (6 bases). The CDR3 has 14 amino acids. With 5 bases removed from V and 5 bases from J, the gap between germline ends came to 15 bases. In germline, CDR1 is MDHEN, CDR2 SYDVKM. Written as DNA, the CDR3 is TGTGCCAGCAGTCCGCCCCACAGGGATGAGACCCAGTACTTC. Translated, it gives CASSPPHRDETQYF.